This T cell receptor beta chain stems from a study of T cell changes during pregnancy in multiple sclerosis. Losses at the gene ends were 6 bases for V and 2 bases for J; bases not matched to a gene: 6. Germline CDR1 is MNHEY and CDR2 is SVGAGI. The CDR3 has 15 amino acids. Measured with immunoSEQ multiplex PCR; TCRdb has only the in-frame clones, and not every one. Of some 21,000 clones listed, 80% to 90% were seen once; the top ten hold about 7.5%. The chain joins TRBV6-5 to TRBJ2-3; 9 bases match TRBD2. This receptor was taken from a female donor in good health, enrolled as a control in a pregnancy study. The sequencing used CD8+ T cells from peripheral blood mononuclear cells, collected in the second trimester of pregnancy. CDR3 DNA sequence: TGTGCCAGCAGGGGCAGCGGGGGGATCACAGATACGCAGTATTTT. It codes for CASRGSGGITDTQYF.